This T cell receptor (beta chain) was sequenced for a study of a mutant IDH1 vaccine in newly diagnosed glioma. Study at large: Patients began vaccination 4-6 weeks after radiotherapy alone, or with temozolomide cycles. Patients got radiotherapy, temozolomide, or both beforehand, and most got both. Study results and limitations: Seemingly, pseudoprogression had no relation to changes in the top peripheral T cell clonotypes.

This clone has more than one count but fewer than ten. Its antigen is as yet unknown. Method: immunoSEQ multiplex PCR; TCRdb's copy keeps in-frame clones and lacks some. The sample has 30,000 to 35,000 clones; around 83% are singletons. Germline CDR1 and CDR2: SGHDT and YYEEEE. The trim removed 4 bases at V and 7 bases at J, leaving 8 bases unmatched. The CDR3 totals 15 residues. Time point noted: week 5, during vaccination. Topical imiquimod was applied with each vaccine dose, which held 300 ug of mutant IDH1 20-mer peptide. Astrocytomas that were new, WHO grade 3 or 4, IDH1-mutant and ATRX-lost were present in the donors.

The specimen was PBMCs, collected from a glioma patient whose treatment included an IDH1 peptide vaccine. The chain links TRBV5-6 to TRBJ1-6; the match to TRBD1 covers 7 bases. This TCR was recovered from a young man with glioma. The CDR3 region is CASSILDRPNSPLHF. DNA for the CDR3: TGTGCCAGCAGCATTCTGGACAGGCCGAATTCACCCCTCCACTTT.